These 24 T cell receptor beta chains originate from one sample sequenced in a study of blood T cell repertoires in COVID-19. Sequenced by immunoSEQ multiplex PCR; TCRdb stores in-frame clones only, minus some. The table records 150,000 to 180,000 clones, about 80% of them present only once. Sample: peripheral blood. Source of these receptors: a woman in her sixties with acute or convalescent COVID-19.

J is TRBJ2-1 and V is TRBV5-1, with 13 bases lining up with TRBD2. Per the germline V gene, CDR1 is SGHRS and CDR2 is YFSETQ. Germline trimming cut 3 bases from V and 7 bases from J; bases unmatched to any gene: 4. The CDR3 has 15 residues. CDR3 nucleotides: TGCGCCAGCAGCTACATGGGACTAGCGGGGAATGAGCAGTTCTTC. Residues: CASSYMGLAGNEQFF.

The rearrangement joins TRBV19 to TRBJ1-6; D gene unclear. CDR1 LNHDA and CDR2 SQIVND come from the germline V gene (reference sequence). Trimming left V 5 bases short and J 2 bases short, with 10 bases between. The CDR3 is 15 amino acids. CDR3: CASSLTKTYNSPLHF. The CDR3, as DNA: TGTGCCAGTAGTTTAACAAAAACCTATAATTCACCCCTCCACTTT.

The chain combines TRBV7-2 with TRBJ1-6; no definite D call. This CDR3 has 13 amino acids. The germline V gene has CDR1 SGHTA and CDR2 FQGNSA. Trimming shortened V by 1 base and J by 12 bases, and 10 bases separated the two germline ends. CDR3 amino acids: CASSLVQQEPLHF. CDR3 DNA sequence: TGTGCCAGCAGCTTAGTACAGCAGGAACCCCTCCACTTT.

The chain links TRBV12-5 to TRBJ2-5; TRBD2 is a possible D gene (6 bases). The V gene lost 7 bases and the J gene lost 4 bases, with 10 bases spanning the gap. The CDR3 contains 12 residues. Germline assignment: CDR1 LGHNT and CDR2 FRNRAP. CDR3 sequence reads: CASDIGGETQYF. CDR3 in DNA: TGTGCTAGTGACATCGGGGGAGAGACCCAGTACTTC.

This clone was seen only a few times. The chain is built from TRBV6-5 and TRBJ2-5; no firm D call. CDR1 MNHEY and CDR2 SVGAGI come from the germline V gene. This CDR3 spans 14 amino acids. Trimming removed 9 bases from V and 5 bases from J, with 19 bases in between. The DNA for the CDR3 is TGTGCCAGTTACCCCGGGTCCCGGGTGGAGACCCAGTACTTC. Its translation: CASYPGSRVETQYF.

The rearrangement joins TRBV9 to TRBJ2-2, with TRBD2 matching over 8 bases. Germline CDR1 reads SGDLS; CDR2 reads YYNGEE. CDR3 length: 16 amino acids. The V and J ends lost 0 bases and 4 bases, in that order; junction bases with no gene match: 5. CDR3 region: CASSVVGGGITGELFF. The CDR3 DNA follows: TGTGCCAGCAGCGTAGTAGGCGGGGGGATCACCGGGGAGCTGTTTTTT.

This clone was seen only once. The chain has TRBV13 and TRBJ1-6, with D maybe TRBD1 (5 bases). Germline CDR1 reads PRHDT; CDR2 reads FYEKMQ (reference sequence). V lost 8 bases, J lost 5 bases, and 16 bases lay in between. There are 15 residues in the CDR3. CDR3 residues: CASREGAGNNSPLHF. The CDR3 nucleotides are TGTGCCAGCCGAGAAGGGGCAGGGAATAATTCACCCCTCCACTTT. Full variable domain (missing parts from reference TRBV13 and TRBJ1-6): AAGVIQSPRHLIKEKRETATLKCYPIPRHDTVYWYQQGPGQDPQFLISFYEKMQSDKGSIPDRFSAQQFSDYHSELNMSSLELGDSALYFCASREGAGNNSPLHFGNGTRLTVT.

A single count supports this clone. CDR3 loop: CASSRGTSGDYSYEQYV. The CDR3 bases are TGTGCCAGCAGCCGCGGGACTAGCGGGGATTACTCCTACGAGCAGTACGTC. This sequence joins TRBV7-2 and TRBJ2-7; 13 bases match TRBD2. This CDR3 comprises 17 residues. J was trimmed by 0 bases and V by 5 bases; bases with no gene match: 7. CDR1 is SGHTA and CDR2 is FQGNSA in the germline V gene.

There are a few counts of this clone. The V gene is TRBV13, the J gene TRBJ1-1; D is undetermined. V was cut by 0 bases and J by 1 base, with 12 bases left in between. Germline lookup yields CDR1 PRHDT and CDR2 FYEKMQ (reference sequence). The CDR3 spans 16 residues. The DNA for the CDR3 is TGTGCCAGCAGCTTAGGCGGAGGACTCCAGAACACTGAAGCTTTCTTT. The encoded protein is CASSLGGGLQNTEAFF.

Comment on this clone: A much bigger clone sits one base away, suggesting this may be a read error. V and J are TRBV27 and TRBJ1-5, with TRBD1 matching over 10 bases. With V trimmed by 5 bases and J by 6 bases, 4 bases remained unmatched. This CDR3 contains 14 residues. Germline V gene sequence: CDR1 MNHEY, CDR2 SMNVEV (reference sequence). The CDR3 spells CASSRQGAGQPQHF. CDR3 nucleotide sequence: TGTGCCAGCAGTCGACAGGGGGCTGGTCAGCCCCAGCATTTT.

J is TRBJ2-5 and V is TRBV20-1; 8 positions match TRBD2. This CDR3 has 14 amino acids. Germline V lookup: CDR1 DFQATT, CDR2 SNEGSKA (reference sequence). Trimming removed 3 bases from V and 4 bases from J; junction bases left unmatched: 7. The DNA for the CDR3 is TGCAGTGCTAGTACCGGGGGGGCCTCAGAGACCCAGTACTTC. Encoded protein: CSASTGGASETQYF.

The rearrangement joins TRBV11-2 to TRBJ2-5, with D possibly being TRBD2 (5 bases). The CDR3 extends over 14 amino acids. Trimming cost V 3 bases and J 4 bases, with 12 bases left between them. Germline V CDR1 and CDR2: SGHAT, FQNNGV. CDR3 nucleotide sequence: TGTGCCAGCAGCTTTAATATCCGGGGAGAGACCCAGTACTTC. Translated, it gives CASSFNIRGETQYF.

This sequence joins TRBV27 and TRBJ1-6; D gene ambiguous. Trimming cost V 5 bases and J 5 bases, with 10 bases left between them. There are 14 residues in the CDR3. CDR1 and CDR2 (germline): MNHEY, SMNVEV (reference sequence). The CDR3 nucleotides are TGTGCCAGCAGTCCGACATATAATAATTCACCCCTCCACTTT. Translation: CASSPTYNNSPLHF.

Of note for this clone: Because it lacks the conserved phenylalanine or tryptophan at the end, this CDR3 is likely a read error. It is unclear where the CDR3 begins or ends on the DNA, so no DNA is shown, and the CDR3 is as TCRdb lists it. The chain has TRBV2 and TRBJ1-2. The CDR3 has 8 amino acids, counting both end residues. Germline CDR1 and CDR2: SNHLY and FYNNEI. The CDR3 is CASGGSDV.

The chain carries TRBV3-1 (or the pseudogene TRBV3-2) and TRBJ2-1, with 7 bases that match TRBD2. The CDR3 contains 12 residues. Germline assignment: CDR1 LGHDT and CDR2 YNNKEL (reference sequence). The trim removed 4 bases at V and 9 bases at J, leaving 3 bases unmatched. The CDR3 bases are TGTGCCAGCAGCCTAGGGGAGGGTGAGCAGTTCTTC. Translating gives CASSLGEGEQFF.

The CDR3, as DNA: TGCGCCAGCAGCTTCGAGGCCCAGAGCTCCTATAATTCACCCCTCCACTTT. Its protein is CASSFEAQSSYNSPLHF. The chain links TRBV5-1 to TRBJ1-6; D not resolved. Germline lookup yields CDR1 SGHRS and CDR2 YFSETQ. Trimming pared 2 bases from V and 0 bases from J, leaving 12 bases between. This CDR3 has 17 amino acids.

The gene calls are TRBV4-1 and TRBJ2-6; the match to TRBD1 covers 8 bases. V was pared by 1 base and J by 0 bases, with 8 bases of the junction left unmatched. Germline V gene lookup returns CDR1 MGHRA and CDR2 YSYEKL. The CDR3 is 19 amino acids. The CDR3 sequence is CASSQGPGGDSSGANVLTF. CDR3 coding DNA: TGCGCCAGCAGCCAAGGGCCAGGGGGCGACTCCTCTGGGGCCAACGTCCTGACTTTC.

This clone appeared a single time. The gene calls are TRBV28 and TRBJ2-1; 9 bases are shared with TRBD2. Germline V gene sequence: CDR1 MDHEN, CDR2 SYDVKM. After removal of 6 bases from V and 10 bases from J, the junction contained 13 bases not matched to a gene. CDR3 length equals 15 residues. The CDR3 sequence is CASRINSGGHSEQFF. CDR3 nucleotide sequence: TGTGCCAGCAGAATAAATAGCGGGGGCCACTCCGAGCAGTTCTTC.

This sequence joins TRBV3-1 (or the pseudogene TRBV3-2) and TRBJ1-4, with 7 bases identical to TRBD1. The germline gives CDR1 LGHDT, CDR2 YNNKEL (reference sequence). CDR3 size: 15 residues. Trimming cost V 8 bases and J 6 bases; bases outside gene matches: 12. The CDR3 DNA sequence: TGTGCCAGCCAACCAAGATTCGGGACAGATGAAAAACTGTTTTTT. It translates to CASQPRFGTDEKLFF.

The rearrangement uses TRBV9 and TRBJ1-2; TRBD1 matches 7 bases. The trim removed 1 base at V and 8 bases at J, leaving 11 bases unmatched. Germline V gene lookup returns CDR1 SGDLS and CDR2 YYNGEE. This CDR3 has 15 residues. This CDR3 reads CASSVNRAGGRGYTF. The DNA of the CDR3 is TGTGCCAGCAGCGTAAATCGAGCAGGGGGAAGGGGCTACACCTTC.

This clone was seen a handful of times. The gene calls are TRBV6-4 and TRBJ2-1; the match to TRBD2 covers 14 bases. V shed 4 bases, J shed 7 bases, and the junction held 6 bases outside the gene matches. The germline CDR1 and CDR2 sequences are MRHNA and SNTAGT. The CDR3 is made up of 16 amino acids. CDR3 sequence reads: CASSGGLAGGGNEQFF. The CDR3 DNA follows: TGTGCCAGCAGTGGTGGACTAGCGGGGGGAGGGAATGAGCAGTTCTTC.

This chain joins TRBV5-4 and TRBJ2-1, with a weak D call TRBD1 (6 bases). The CDR3 is 17 amino acids. V gave up 2 bases and J gave up 7 bases, with 22 bases separating them. The germline gives CDR1 SGHNT, CDR2 YYREEE (reference sequence). The CDR3 sequence: CASSFLTGFPEWNEQFF. CDR3 DNA sequence: TGTGCCAGCAGCTTCCTCACAGGGTTCCCTGAATGGAATGAGCAGTTCTTC.

The gene calls are TRBV11-2 and TRBJ1-6, with D possibly being TRBD1 (6 bases). With 5 bases removed from V and 4 bases from J, the gap between germline ends came to 12 bases. Per germline, CDR1 SGHAT and CDR2 FQNNGV. This CDR3 spans 15 amino acids. Here the CDR3 reads CASSARGGYNSPLHF. The DNA for the CDR3 is TGTGCCAGCAGCGCGAGGGGGGGTTATAATTCACCCCTCCACTTT.

The rearrangement uses TRBV28 and TRBJ1-2; 10 nucleotides agree with TRBD1. CDR1 is MDHEN and CDR2 is SYDVKM in the germline V gene. The ends lost 4 bases at V and 10 bases at J; junction bases unmatched: 3. The CDR3 runs to 12 residues. In nucleotides, the CDR3 is TGTGCCAGCAGTTGGACAGGGGGATCCTACACCTTC. It codes for CASSWTGGSYTF.